This T cell receptor beta chain was profiled in a study of blood T cell repertoires in COVID-19. Repertoires were generated with immunoSEQ multiplex PCR, while TCRdb's copy carries only in-frame clones and drops some. The sample lists some 200,000 clones, about 83% occurring once. Germline V gene lookup returns CDR1 LNHDA and CDR2 SQIVND (reference sequence). The V end lost 3 bases, the J end lost 10 bases, and 19 bases lay between the germline ends. This CDR3 has 16 residues. This clone came up a few times. The specimen was PBMCs or T cells enriched from blood (not recorded which). This chain uses TRBV19 with TRBJ1-6; possible D gene TRBD1, 6 bases. The clonotype originates from a woman in her forties or fifties who had been exposed to COVID-19. The CDR3 DNA reads as TGTGCCAGTAGTATGCTTAAAGGGGGGGCTGGATCACCCCTCCACTTT. As protein: CASSMLKGGAGSPLHF.